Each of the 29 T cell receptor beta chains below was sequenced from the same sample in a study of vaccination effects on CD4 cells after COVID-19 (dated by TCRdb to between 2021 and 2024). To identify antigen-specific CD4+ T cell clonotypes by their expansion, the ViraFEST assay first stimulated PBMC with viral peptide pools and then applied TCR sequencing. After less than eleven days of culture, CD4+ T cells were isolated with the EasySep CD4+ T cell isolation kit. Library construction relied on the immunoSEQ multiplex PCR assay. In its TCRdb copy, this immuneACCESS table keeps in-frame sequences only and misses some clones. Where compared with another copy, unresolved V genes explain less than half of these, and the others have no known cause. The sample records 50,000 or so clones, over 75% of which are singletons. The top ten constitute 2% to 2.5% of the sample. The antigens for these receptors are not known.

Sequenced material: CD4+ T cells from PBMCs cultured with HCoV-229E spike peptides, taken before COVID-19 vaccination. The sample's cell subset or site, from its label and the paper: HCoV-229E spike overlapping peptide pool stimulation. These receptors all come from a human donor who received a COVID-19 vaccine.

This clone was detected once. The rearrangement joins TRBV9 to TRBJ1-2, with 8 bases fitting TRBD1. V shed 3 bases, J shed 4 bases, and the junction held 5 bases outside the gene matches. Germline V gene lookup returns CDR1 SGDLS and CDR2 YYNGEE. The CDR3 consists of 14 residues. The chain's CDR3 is CASSATGTGYGYTF. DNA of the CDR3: TGTGCCAGCAGCGCTACCGGGACAGGCTATGGCTACACCTTC.

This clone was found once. CDR3 loop: CASSDSVIPYEQYV. In nucleotides, the CDR3 is TGTGCCAGCAGTGACTCGGTCATACCCTACGAGCAGTACGTC. The chain links TRBV6-5 to TRBJ2-7; D gene unclear. Germline V CDR1 and CDR2: MNHEY, SVGAGI. This CDR3 is 14 amino acids long.

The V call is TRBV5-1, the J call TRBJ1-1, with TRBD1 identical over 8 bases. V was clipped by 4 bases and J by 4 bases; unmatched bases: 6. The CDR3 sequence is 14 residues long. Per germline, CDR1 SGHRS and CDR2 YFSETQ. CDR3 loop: CASSPGGAGTEAFF. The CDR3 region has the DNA TGCGCCAGCAGCCCAGGGGGCGCGGGCACTGAAGCTTTCTTT. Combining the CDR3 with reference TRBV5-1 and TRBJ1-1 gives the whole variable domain KAGVTQTPRYLIKTRGQQVTLSCSPISGHRSVSWYQQTPGQGLQFLFEYFSETQRNKGNFPGRFSGRQFSNSRSEMNVSTLELGDSALYLCASSPGGAGTEAFFGQGTRLTVV.

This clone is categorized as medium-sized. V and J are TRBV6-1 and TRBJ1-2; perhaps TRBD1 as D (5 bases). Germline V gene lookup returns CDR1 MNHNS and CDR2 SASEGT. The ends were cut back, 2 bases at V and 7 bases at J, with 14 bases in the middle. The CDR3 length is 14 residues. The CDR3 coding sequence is TGTGCCAGCAGTGAACAGGGTTTGACGGGTGGCTACACCTTC. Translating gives CASSEQGLTGGYTF.

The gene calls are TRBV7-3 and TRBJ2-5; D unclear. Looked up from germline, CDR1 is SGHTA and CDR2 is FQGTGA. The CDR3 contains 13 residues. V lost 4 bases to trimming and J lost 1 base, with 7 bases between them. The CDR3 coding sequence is TGTGCCAGCAGCTCTAAGTCCCAAGAGACCCAGTACTTC. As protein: CASSSKSQETQYF.

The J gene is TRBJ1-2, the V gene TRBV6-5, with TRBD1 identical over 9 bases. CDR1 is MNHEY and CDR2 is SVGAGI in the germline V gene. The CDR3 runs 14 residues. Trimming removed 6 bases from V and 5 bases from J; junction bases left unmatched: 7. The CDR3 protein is CASRLGDRVYGYTF. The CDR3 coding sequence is TGTGCCAGCAGGCTCGGGGACAGGGTTTATGGCTACACCTTC.

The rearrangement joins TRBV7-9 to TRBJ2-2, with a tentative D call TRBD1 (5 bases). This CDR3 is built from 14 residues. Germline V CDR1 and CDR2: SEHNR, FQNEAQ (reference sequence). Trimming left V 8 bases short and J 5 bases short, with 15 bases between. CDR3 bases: TGTGCCAGCTCCCAGGGAATTGGGACCGGGGAGCTGTTTTTT. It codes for CASSQGIGTGELFF.

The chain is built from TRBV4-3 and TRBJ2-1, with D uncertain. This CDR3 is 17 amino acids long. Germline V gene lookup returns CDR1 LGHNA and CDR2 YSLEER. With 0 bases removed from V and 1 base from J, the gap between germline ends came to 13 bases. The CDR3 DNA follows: TGCGCCAGCAGCCAAGAGAGGTTGCCCGGGTCCTACAATGAGCAGTTCTTC. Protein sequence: CASSQERLPGSYNEQFF.

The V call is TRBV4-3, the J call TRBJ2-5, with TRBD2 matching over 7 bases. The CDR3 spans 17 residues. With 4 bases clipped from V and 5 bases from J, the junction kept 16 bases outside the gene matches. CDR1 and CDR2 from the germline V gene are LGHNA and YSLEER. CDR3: CASSLSPGTGAGETQYF. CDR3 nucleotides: TGCGCCAGCAGCCTCAGCCCAGGAACAGGAGCGGGGGAGACCCAGTACTTC.

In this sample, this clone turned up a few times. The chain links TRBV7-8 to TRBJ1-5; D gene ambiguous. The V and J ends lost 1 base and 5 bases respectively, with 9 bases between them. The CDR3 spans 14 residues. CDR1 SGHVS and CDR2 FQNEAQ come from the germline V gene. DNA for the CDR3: TGTGCCAGCAGCTTAGGGACTGGTGATCAGCCCCAGCATTTT. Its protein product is CASSLGTGDQPQHF.

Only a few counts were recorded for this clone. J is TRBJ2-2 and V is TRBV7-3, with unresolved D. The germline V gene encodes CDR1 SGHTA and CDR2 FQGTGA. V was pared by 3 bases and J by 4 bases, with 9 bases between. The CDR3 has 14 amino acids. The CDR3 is CASSFNLFTGELFF. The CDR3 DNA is TGTGCCAGCAGCTTTAATCTTTTCACCGGGGAGCTGTTTTTT.

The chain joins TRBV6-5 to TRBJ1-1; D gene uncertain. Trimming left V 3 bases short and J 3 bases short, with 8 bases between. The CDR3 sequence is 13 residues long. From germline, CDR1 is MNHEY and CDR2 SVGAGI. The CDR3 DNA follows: TGTGCCAGCAGTTATGAGGTATACACTGAAGCTTTCTTT. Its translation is CASSYEVYTEAFF.

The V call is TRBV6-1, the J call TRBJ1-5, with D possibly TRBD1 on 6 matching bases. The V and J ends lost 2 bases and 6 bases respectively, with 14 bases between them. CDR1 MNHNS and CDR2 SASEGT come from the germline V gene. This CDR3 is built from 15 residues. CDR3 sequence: CASSETGLSGQPQHF. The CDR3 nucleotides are TGTGCCAGCAGTGAAACAGGGTTGTCGGGTCAGCCCCAGCATTTT.

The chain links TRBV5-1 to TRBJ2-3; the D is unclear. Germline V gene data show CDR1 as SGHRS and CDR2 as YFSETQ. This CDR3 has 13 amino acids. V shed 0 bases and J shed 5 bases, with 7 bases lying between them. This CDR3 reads CASSLARLDTQYF. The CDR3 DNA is TGCGCCAGCAGCTTGGCCCGGTTAGATACGCAGTATTTT.

The CDR3 DNA follows: TGTGCCAGCAGCTTAGAGGGGACAGGTCTACACTATGGCTACACCTTC. It is translated as CASSLEGTGLHYGYTF. J is TRBJ1-2 and V is TRBV7-8; 8 nucleotides agree with TRBD1. V dropped 1 base and J dropped 3; count of bases not matched to a gene: 7. Germline CDR1 reads SGHVS; CDR2 reads FQNEAQ. The CDR3 totals 16 residues.

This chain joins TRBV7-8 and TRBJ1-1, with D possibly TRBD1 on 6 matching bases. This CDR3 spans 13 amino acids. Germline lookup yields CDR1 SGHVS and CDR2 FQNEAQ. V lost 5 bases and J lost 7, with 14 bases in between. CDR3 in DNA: TGTGCCAGCAGCCATTCCAAGGACAGTGAAGCTTTCTTT. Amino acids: CASSHSKDSEAFF.

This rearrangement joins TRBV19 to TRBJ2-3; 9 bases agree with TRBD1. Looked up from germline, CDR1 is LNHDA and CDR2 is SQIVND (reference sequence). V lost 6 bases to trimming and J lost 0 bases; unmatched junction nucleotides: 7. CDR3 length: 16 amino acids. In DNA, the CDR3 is TGTGCCAGTAGGGACAGGGGCACCCCTAGCACAGATACGCAGTATTTT. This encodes CASRDRGTPSTDTQYF.

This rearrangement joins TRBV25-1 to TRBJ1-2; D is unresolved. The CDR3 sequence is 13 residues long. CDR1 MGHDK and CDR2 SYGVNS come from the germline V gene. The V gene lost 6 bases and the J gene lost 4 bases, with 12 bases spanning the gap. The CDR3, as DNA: TGTGCCAGCAGCCCCGCAGGCGGCTATGGCTACACCTTC. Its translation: CASSPAGGYGYTF.

CDR3 DNA sequence: TGTGCCAGCAGCAGTCAGGACAGGGTCTCGCTCGGCTACACCTTC. It encodes CASSSQDRVSLGYTF. The chain joins TRBV5-4 to TRBJ1-2, with 8 bases aligning to TRBD1. The trim removed 4 bases at V and 8 bases at J, leaving 13 bases unmatched. Per germline, CDR1 SGHNT and CDR2 YYREEE (reference sequence). CDR3 length equals 15 residues.

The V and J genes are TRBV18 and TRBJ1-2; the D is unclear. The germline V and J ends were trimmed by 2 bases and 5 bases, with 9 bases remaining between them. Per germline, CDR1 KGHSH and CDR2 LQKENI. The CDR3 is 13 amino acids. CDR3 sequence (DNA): TGTGCCAGCTCACCAGGGAACTCTTATGGCTACACCTTC. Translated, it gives CASSPGNSYGYTF.

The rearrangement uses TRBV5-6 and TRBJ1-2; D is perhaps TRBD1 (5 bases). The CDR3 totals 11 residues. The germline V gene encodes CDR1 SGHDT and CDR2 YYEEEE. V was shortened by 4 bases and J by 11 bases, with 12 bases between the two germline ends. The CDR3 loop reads CASSKTWGYTF. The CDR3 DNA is TGTGCCAGCAGCAAAACTTGGGGGTACACCTTC.

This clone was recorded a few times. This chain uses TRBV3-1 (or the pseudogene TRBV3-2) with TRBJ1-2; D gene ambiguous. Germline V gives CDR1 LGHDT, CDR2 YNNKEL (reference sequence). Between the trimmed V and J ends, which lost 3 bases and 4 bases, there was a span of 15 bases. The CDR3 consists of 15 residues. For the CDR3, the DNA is TGTGCCAGCAGCCAGACACTTTTCCAGGCCTATGGCTACACCTTC. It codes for CASSQTLFQAYGYTF.

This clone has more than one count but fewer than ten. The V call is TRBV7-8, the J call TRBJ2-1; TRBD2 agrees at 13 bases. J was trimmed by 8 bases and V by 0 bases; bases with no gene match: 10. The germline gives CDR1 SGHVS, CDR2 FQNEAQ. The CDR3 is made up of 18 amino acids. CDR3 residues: CASSLAFNPGLAGHEQFF. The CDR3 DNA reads TGTGCCAGCAGCTTAGCCTTCAACCCGGGACTAGCGGGGCATGAGCAGTTCTTC.

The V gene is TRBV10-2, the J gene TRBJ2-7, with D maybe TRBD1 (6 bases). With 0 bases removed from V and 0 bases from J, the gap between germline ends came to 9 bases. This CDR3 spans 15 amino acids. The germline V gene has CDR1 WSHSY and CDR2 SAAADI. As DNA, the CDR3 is TGCGCCAGCAGTGAGTCGGGACAAACCTCCTACGAGCAGTACGTC. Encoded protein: CASSESGQTSYEQYV.

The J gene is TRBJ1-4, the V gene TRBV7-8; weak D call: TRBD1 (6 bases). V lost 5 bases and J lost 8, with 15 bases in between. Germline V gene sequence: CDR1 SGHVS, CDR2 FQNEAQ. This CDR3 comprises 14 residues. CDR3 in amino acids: CASSPLQGGEKLFF. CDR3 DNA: TGTGCCAGCAGCCCGTTACAGGGAGGAGAAAAACTGTTTTTT.

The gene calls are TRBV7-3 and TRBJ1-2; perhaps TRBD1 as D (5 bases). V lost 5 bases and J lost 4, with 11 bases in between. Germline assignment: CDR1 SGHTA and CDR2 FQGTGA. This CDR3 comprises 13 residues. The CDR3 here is CASSPGGIYGYTF. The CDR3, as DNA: TGTGCCAGCAGCCCCGGGGGGATCTATGGCTACACCTTC.

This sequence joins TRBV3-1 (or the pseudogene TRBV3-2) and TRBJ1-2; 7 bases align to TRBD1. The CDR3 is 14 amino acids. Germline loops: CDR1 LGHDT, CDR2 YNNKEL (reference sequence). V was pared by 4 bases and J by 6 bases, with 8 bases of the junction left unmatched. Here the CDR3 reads CASSLTRQGNGYTF. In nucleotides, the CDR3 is TGTGCCAGCAGCCTTACGCGACAGGGAAATGGCTACACCTTC.

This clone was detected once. The CDR3 sequence is CASSLFAGEQETQYF. The CDR3 nucleotides are TGTGCCAGCTCACTTTTCGCCGGCGAACAAGAGACCCAGTACTTC. V is TRBV18 and J is TRBJ2-5; no reliable D call. Germline CDR1 KGHSH, CDR2 LQKENI. This CDR3 spans 15 amino acids. V dropped 4 bases and J dropped 2 bases, with 14 bases sitting between them.

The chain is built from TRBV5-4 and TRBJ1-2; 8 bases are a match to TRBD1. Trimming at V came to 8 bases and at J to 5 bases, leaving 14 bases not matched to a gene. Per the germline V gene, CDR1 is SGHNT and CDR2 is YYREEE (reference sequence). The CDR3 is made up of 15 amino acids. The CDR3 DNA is TGTGCCAGTCATATGGCGGACAGGGTGGGGTATGGCTACACCTTC. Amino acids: CASHMADRVGYGYTF.